The rows below give T cell receptor beta chains drawn from one sample of a study of read filtering for tumor transcriptome and immune sequencing. TCRdb used MiXCR to reprocess the reads, holding one entry per CDR3 protein. Among tens of thousands of distinct CDR3 sequences, roughly an eighth were seen once, and the ten largest hold about 59%. Specimen: a population of CD138-negative cells sorted from bone marrow. The receptors shown here come from a donor older than 35 with multiple myeloma. Both conserved end residues are part of each CDR3. The order of the fields is V gene, clone size, D gene, J gene, CDR3 DNA, CDR3 protein. D genes are given only for firm matches. Where a row states a size, it is once, few, many or the class of an expanded clone; other rows omit it.

V gene: TRBV28
clone size: many
D gene: .
J gene: TRBJ1-1
CDR3 DNA: TGTGCCAGCAGACAATGGACGGGAAACACTGAAGCTTTCTTT
CDR3 protein: CASRQWTGNTEAFF

V gene: TRBV29-1
clone size: many
D gene: .
J gene: TRBJ2-5
CDR3 DNA: TGCAGCGTTGAAGGACGGGCGGTGGAGACCCAGTACTTC
CDR3 protein: CSVEGRAVETQYF

V gene: TRBV5-1
clone size: many
D gene: .
J gene: TRBJ2-6
CDR3 DNA: TGCGCCAGCAATCGGGACACCAGCTCTGGGGCCAACGTCCTGACTTTC
CDR3 protein: CASNRDTSSGANVLTF

V gene: TRBV5-1
clone size: few
D gene: .
J gene: TRBJ2-1
CDR3 DNA: TGCGCCAGCAGGACGGTCGGGGCAGCCTACAATGAGCAGTTCTTC
CDR3 protein: CASRTVGAAYNEQFF

V gene: TRBV28
clone size: many
D gene: .
J gene: TRBJ1-1
CDR3 DNA: TGTGCCAGCAGTTTATGGGGAGAAGCTTTCTTT
CDR3 protein: CASSLWGEAFF

V gene: TRBV7-2
clone size: many
D gene: TRBD2
J gene: TRBJ2-5
CDR3 DNA: TGTGCCAGCAGACGCCCGGGGGGTTTGGAGACCCAGTACTTC
CDR3 protein: CASRRPGGLETQYF

V gene: TRBV7-2
clone size: many
D gene: .
J gene: TRBJ1-2
CDR3 DNA: TGTGCCAGCAGCGGTGCAGGGGACGGCTACACCTTC
CDR3 protein: CASSGAGDGYTF

V gene: TRBV18
clone size: many
D gene: TRBD2
J gene: TRBJ2-7
CDR3 DNA: TGTGCCAGCTCACCAGGGACTAGCGCGTACGAGCAGTACTTC
CDR3 protein: CASSPGTSAYEQYF

V gene: TRBV7-9
clone size: once
D gene: TRBD1
J gene: TRBJ1-6
CDR3 DNA: TGTGCCAGCAGCCCGCTACAGGGGGCCCTTTATAATTCACCCCTCCACTTT
CDR3 protein: CASSPLQGALYNSPLHF

V gene: TRBV7-9
clone size: many
D gene: TRBD1
J gene: TRBJ2-4
CDR3 DNA: TGTGCCAGCAGCTTCGGGACAGGGGATGGCAAAAACATTCAGTACTTC
CDR3 protein: CASSFGTGDGKNIQYF

V gene: TRBV28
clone size: .
D gene: .
J gene: TRBJ2-1
CDR3 DNA: TGTGCCAGCGCTCGGTGGGTCCAATTGTCCAATGAGCAGTTCTTC
CDR3 protein: CASARWVQLSNEQFF

V gene: TRBV29-1
clone size: many
D gene: .
J gene: TRBJ2-5
CDR3 DNA: TGCAGCGTTGACAGGGAAGCGAAGACCCAGTACTTC
CDR3 protein: CSVDREAKTQYF

V gene: TRBV28
clone size: many
D gene: .
J gene: TRBJ2-3
CDR3 DNA: TGTGCCAGCAGTTTATGGGGATCGGACTTTACTAGCACAGATACGCAGTATTTT
CDR3 protein: CASSLWGSDFTSTDTQYF

V gene: TRBV5-5
clone size: many
D gene: .
J gene: TRBJ1-5
CDR3 DNA: TGTGCCAGCAGCATAACGGCGTATAGCAATCAGCCCCAGCATTTT
CDR3 protein: CASSITAYSNQPQHF

V gene: TRBV7-2
clone size: many
D gene: TRBD2
J gene: TRBJ2-7
CDR3 DNA: TGTGCCAGCAGCCGGACTAGCGGGAGCCCCGGTAGCTCCTACGAGCAGTACTTC
CDR3 protein: CASSRTSGSPGSSYEQYF

V gene: TRBV20-1
clone size: many
D gene: .
J gene: TRBJ1-2
CDR3 DNA: TGCAGTGCTAGACCCACGGACGGGAGATATGGCTACACCTTC
CDR3 protein: CSARPTDGRYGYTF

V gene: TRBV7-6
clone size: many
D gene: TRBD2
J gene: TRBJ2-7
CDR3 DNA: TGTGCCAGCAGCCAAGGGACTAACTACGAGCAGTACTTC
CDR3 protein: CASSQGTNYEQYF

V gene: TRBV6-6
clone size: .
D gene: .
J gene: TRBJ2-7
CDR3 DNA: TGTGCCAGCAGTTACAGCCCCTCCTACGAGCAGTACTTC
CDR3 protein: CASSYSPSYEQYF

V gene: TRBV29-1
clone size: .
D gene: TRBD2
J gene: TRBJ2-7
CDR3 DNA: TGCAGCGTTAGGACTAGCGGGAGGTACGAGCAGTACTTC
CDR3 protein: CSVRTSGRYEQYF

V gene: TRBV25-1
clone size: .
D gene: .
J gene: TRBJ2-3
CDR3 DNA: TGTGCCAGCACTCTCTCAGGGACCACAGATACGCAGTATTTT
CDR3 protein: CASTLSGTTDTQYF

V gene: TRBV9
clone size: few
D gene: .
J gene: TRBJ2-2
CDR3 DNA: TGTGCCAGCAGCGTAGGAGGGGAGTCGGGATGGCGGGAGCTGTTTTTT
CDR3 protein: CASSVGGESGWRELFF

V gene: TRBV19
clone size: many
D gene: .
J gene: TRBJ2-3
CDR3 DNA: TGTGCCAGTAGTATGGTGTCAGGAGACGATACGCAGTATTTT
CDR3 protein: CASSMVSGDDTQYF

V gene: TRBV3-1
clone size: few
D gene: .
J gene: TRBJ2-7
CDR3 DNA: TGCGCGAGCAGCACACAGGAGGGCTACGAGCAGTACTTC
CDR3 protein: CASSTQEGYEQYF

V gene: TRBV5-6
clone size: many
D gene: .
J gene: TRBJ1-5
CDR3 DNA: TGTGCCAGCAGCCCTGGGAGAGCCGGGACGAGGCAGCCCCAGCATTTT
CDR3 protein: CASSPGRAGTRQPQHF

V gene: TRBV19
clone size: many
D gene: .
J gene: TRBJ2-1
CDR3 DNA: TGTGCCAGTACGGAGGGACGGCTCCCCCCCTACAATGAGCAGTTCTTC
CDR3 protein: CASTEGRLPPYNEQFF

V gene: TRBV29-1
clone size: many
D gene: TRBD1
J gene: TRBJ2-2
CDR3 DNA: TGCAGCGTTGAAGGCCGGGACAGGGGGTTTGTGGAGCTGTTTTTT
CDR3 protein: CSVEGRDRGFVELFF

V gene: TRBV6-2/TRBV6-3
clone size: few
D gene: TRBD2
J gene: TRBJ2-2
CDR3 DNA: TGTGCCAGCAGGGGACTAGCGGGAGGCGGCACCGGGGAGCTGTTTTTT
CDR3 protein: CASRGLAGGGTGELFF

V gene: TRBV3-1
clone size: many
D gene: .
J gene: TRBJ2-1
CDR3 DNA: TGTGCCAGCAGTCAAGCAGGGGTTGAGCAGTTCTTC
CDR3 protein: CASSQAGVEQFF

V gene: TRBV2
clone size: many
D gene: .
J gene: TRBJ2-1
CDR3 DNA: TGTGCCAGCAGTGAAGCGCGATTAGCGGAGAGCTCCTACAATGAGCAGTTCTTC
CDR3 protein: CASSEARLAESSYNEQFF